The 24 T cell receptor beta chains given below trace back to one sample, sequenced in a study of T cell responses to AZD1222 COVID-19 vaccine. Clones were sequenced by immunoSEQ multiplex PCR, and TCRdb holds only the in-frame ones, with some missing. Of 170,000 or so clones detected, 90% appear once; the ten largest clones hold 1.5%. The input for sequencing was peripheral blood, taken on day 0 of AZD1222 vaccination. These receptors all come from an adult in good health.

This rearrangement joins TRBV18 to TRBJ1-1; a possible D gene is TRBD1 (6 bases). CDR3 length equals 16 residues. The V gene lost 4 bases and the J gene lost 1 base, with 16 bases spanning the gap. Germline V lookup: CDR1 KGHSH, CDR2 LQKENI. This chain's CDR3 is CASSLLQGAGNTEAFF. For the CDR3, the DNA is TGTGCCAGCTCACTACTACAGGGAGCGGGGAACACTGAAGCTTTCTTT.

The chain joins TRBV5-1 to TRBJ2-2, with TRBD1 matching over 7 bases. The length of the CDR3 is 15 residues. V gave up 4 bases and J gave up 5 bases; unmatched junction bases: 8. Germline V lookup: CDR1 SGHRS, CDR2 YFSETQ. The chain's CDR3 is CASSPLTGRTGELFF. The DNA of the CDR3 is TGCGCCAGCAGCCCGTTGACAGGGAGAACCGGGGAGCTGTTTTTT.

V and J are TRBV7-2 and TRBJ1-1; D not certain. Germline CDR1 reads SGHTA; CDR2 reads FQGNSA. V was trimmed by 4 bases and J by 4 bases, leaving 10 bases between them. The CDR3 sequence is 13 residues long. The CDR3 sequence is CASSSDGSTEAFF. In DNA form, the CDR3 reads TGTGCCAGCAGCTCCGACGGCAGCACTGAAGCTTTCTTT.

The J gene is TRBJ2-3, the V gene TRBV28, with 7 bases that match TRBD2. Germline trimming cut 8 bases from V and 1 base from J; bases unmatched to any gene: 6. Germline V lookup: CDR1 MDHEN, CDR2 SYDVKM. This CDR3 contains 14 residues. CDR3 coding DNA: TGTGCCAGCGCTGTGGGGGGGGGCACAGATACGCAGTATTTT. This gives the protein CASAVGGGTDTQYF.

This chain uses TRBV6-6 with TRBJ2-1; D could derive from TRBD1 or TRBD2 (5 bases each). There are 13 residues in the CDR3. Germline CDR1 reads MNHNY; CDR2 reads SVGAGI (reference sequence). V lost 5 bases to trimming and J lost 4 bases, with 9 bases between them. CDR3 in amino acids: CASSPGPYNEQFF. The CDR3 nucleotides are TGTGCCAGCAGTCCGGGGCCGTACAATGAGCAGTTCTTC.

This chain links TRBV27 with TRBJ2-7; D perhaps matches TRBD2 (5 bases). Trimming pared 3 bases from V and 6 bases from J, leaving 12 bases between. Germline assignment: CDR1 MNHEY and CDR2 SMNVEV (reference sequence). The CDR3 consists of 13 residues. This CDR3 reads CASSFAAGIEQYF. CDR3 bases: TGTGCCAGCAGTTTTGCGGCCGGGATCGAGCAGTACTTC.

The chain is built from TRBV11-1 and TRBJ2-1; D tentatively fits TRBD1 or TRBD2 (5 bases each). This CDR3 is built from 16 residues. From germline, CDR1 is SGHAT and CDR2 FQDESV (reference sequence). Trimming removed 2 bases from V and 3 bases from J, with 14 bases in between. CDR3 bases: TGTGCCAGCAGCTTATTTACAGGACTCCTCTACAATGAGCAGTTCTTC. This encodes CASSLFTGLLYNEQFF.

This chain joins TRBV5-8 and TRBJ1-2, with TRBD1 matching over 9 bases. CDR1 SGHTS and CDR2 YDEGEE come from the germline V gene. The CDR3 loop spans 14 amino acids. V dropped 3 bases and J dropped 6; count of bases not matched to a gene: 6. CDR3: CASSWTGVVHGYTF. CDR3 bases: TGTGCCAGCAGCTGGACAGGGGTAGTCCATGGCTACACCTTC.

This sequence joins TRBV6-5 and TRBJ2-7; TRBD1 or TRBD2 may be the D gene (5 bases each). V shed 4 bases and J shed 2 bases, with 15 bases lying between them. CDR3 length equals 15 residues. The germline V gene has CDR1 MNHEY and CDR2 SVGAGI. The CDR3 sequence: CASSSPRDGPYEQYF. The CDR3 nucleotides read TGTGCCAGCAGTTCGCCCCGGGACGGTCCCTACGAGCAGTACTTC.

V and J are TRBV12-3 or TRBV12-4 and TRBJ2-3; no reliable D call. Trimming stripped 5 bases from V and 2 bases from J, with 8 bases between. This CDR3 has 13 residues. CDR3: CASSGGNTDTQYF. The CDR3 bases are TGTGCCAGCAGTGGCGGCAACACAGATACGCAGTATTTT.

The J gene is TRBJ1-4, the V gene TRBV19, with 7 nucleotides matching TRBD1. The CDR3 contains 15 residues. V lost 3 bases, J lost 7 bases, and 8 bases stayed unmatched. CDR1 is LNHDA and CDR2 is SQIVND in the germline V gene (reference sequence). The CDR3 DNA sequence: TGTGCCAGTAGTATTGGACAGGACTTGCCTGAAAAACTGTTTTTT. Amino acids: CASSIGQDLPEKLFF.

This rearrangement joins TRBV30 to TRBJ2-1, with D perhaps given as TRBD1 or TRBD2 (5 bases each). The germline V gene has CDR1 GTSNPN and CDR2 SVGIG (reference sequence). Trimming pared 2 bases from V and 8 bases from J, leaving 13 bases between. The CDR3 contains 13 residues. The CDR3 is CAWSLGVPDEQFF. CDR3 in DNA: TGTGCCTGGAGTTTGGGGGTTCCTGATGAGCAGTTCTTC. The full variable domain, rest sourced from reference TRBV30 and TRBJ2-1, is SQTIHQWPATLVQPVGSPLSLECTVEGTSNPNLYWYRQAAGRGLQLLFYSVGIGQISSEVPQNLSASRPQDRQFILSSKKLLLSDSGFYLCAWSLGVPDEQFFGPGTRLTVL.

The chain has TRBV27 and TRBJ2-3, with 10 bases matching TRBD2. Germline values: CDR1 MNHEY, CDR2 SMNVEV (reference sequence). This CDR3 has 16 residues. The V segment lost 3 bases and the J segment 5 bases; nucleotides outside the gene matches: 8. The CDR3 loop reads CASSFSSGGAVDTQYF. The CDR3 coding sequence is TGTGCCAGCAGTTTCAGCAGCGGGGGGGCCGTAGATACGCAGTATTTT.

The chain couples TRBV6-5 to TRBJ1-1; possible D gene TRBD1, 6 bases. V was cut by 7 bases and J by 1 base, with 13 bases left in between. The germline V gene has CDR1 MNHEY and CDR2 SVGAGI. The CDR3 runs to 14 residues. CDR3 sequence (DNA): TGTGCCAGCACCCCCGGACAGCCGAACACTGAAGCTTTCTTT. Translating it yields CASTPGQPNTEAFF.

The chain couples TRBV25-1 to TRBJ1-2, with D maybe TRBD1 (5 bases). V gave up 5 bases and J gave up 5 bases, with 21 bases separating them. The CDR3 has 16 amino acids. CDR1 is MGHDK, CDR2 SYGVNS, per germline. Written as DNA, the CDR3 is TGTGCCAGCAGTAGTTATGACAGTCCCTTAACTTATGGCTACACCTTC. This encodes CASSSYDSPLTYGYTF.

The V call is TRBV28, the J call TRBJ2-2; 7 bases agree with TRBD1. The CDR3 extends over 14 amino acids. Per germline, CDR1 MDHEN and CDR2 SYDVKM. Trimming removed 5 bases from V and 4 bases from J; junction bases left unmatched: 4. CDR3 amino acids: CASSTSGGTGELFF. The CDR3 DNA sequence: TGTGCCAGCAGTACCTCAGGGGGCACCGGGGAGCTGTTTTTT. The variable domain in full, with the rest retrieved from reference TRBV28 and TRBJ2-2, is DVKVTQSSRYLVKRTGEKVFLECVQDMDHENMFWYRQDPGLGLRLIYFSYDVKMKEKGDIPEGYSVSREKKERFSLILESASTNQTSMYLCASSTSGGTGELFFGEGSRLTVL.

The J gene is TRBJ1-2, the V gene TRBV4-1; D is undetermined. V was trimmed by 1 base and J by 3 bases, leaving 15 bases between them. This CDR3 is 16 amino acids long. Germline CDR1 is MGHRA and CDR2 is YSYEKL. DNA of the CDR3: TGCGCCAGCAGCCAAGGCTCGGACTCAAATTACTATGGCTACACCTTC. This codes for CASSQGSDSNYYGYTF.

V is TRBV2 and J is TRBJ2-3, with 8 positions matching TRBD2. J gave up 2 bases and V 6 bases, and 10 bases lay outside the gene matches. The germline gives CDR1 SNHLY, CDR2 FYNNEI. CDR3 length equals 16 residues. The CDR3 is CASRGPVAGITDTQYF. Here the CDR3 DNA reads TGTGCCAGCAGGGGGCCGGTAGCGGGAATCACAGATACGCAGTATTTT.

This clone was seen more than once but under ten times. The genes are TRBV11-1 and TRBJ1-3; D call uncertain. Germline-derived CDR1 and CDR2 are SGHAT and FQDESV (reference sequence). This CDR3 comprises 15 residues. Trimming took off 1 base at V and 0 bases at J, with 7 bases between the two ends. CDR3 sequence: CASSLEGLSGNTIYF. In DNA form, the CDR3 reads TGTGCCAGCAGCTTAGAGGGCCTCTCTGGAAACACCATATATTTT.

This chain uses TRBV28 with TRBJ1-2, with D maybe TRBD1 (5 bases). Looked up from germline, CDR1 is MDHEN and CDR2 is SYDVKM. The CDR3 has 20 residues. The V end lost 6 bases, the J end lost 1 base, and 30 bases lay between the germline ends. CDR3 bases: TGTGCCAGCAGCCTTAGTTACAGGTTTGGCAGGGTGAAGCTTAACTATGGCTACACCTTC. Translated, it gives CASSLSYRFGRVKLNYGYTF.

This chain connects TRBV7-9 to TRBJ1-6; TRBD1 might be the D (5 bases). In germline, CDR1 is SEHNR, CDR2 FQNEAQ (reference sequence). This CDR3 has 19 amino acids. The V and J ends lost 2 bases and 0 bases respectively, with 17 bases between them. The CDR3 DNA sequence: TGTGCCAGCAGCTTATTTGGGCAGGGAATTGACTCCTATAATTCACCCCTCCACTTT. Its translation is CASSLFGQGIDSYNSPLHF.

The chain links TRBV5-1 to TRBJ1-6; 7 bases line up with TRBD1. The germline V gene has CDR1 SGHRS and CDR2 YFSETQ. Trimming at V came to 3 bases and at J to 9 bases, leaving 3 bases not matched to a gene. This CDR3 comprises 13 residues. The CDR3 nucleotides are TGCGCCAGCAGCTGGGACAGATTTTCACCCCTCCACTTT. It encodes CASSWDRFSPLHF.

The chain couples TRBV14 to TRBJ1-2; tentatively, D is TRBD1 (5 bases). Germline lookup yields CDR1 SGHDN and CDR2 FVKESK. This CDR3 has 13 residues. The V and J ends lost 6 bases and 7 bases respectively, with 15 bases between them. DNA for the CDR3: TGTGCCAGCAGTCACTGGGGGGAAAGTGGCTACACCTTC. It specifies CASSHWGESGYTF.

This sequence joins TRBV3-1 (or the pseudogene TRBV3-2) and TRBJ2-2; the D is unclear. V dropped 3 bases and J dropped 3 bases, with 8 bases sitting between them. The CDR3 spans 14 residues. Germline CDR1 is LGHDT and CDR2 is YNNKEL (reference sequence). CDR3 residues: CASSQFTYTGELFF. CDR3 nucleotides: TGTGCCAGCAGCCAGTTCACGTACACCGGGGAGCTGTTTTTT.